The 11 T cell receptor beta chains below were found in one sample sequenced in a study of T cells in women clearing cervical HPV infection. Clones were read by immunoSEQ multiplex PCR, and TCRdb kept only the in-frame ones, dropping some. The sample shows roughly 15,000 clones, and around 20% sits with its ten largest clones. Sequencing used blood buffy coat. These receptors came from a woman between 18 and 69 years old with a cervical HPV16 infection that either progressed to CIN3+ or cleared (not recorded which).

A word on this clone: The read ends 3 residues early relative to the CDR3; the germline J gene fills the gap. The chain carries TRBV2 and TRBJ1-4; possible D gene TRBD1, 6 bases. The germline V and J ends were trimmed by 7 bases and 8 bases, with 17 bases remaining between them. The CDR3 covers 14 residues. CDR1 is SNHLY and CDR2 is FYNNEI in the germline V gene. CDR3 DNA (partial): TGTGCCAGCACTTGGATTGGGGGCGACGAAAAA. Encoded protein: CASTWIGGDEK. The full CDR3 protein reads CASTWIGGDEKLFF. Based on the CDR3 plus reference TRBV2 and TRBJ1-4, the full variable domain is EPEVTQTPSHQVTQMGQEVILRCVPISNHLYFYWYRQILGQKVEFLVSFYNNEISEKSEIFDDQFSVERPDGSNFTLKIRSTKLEDSAMYFCASTWIGGDEKLFFGSGTQLSVL.

Details on this clone: The CDR3 end lies 3 residues beyond the end of the read and is filled in from the germline J gene. This chain joins TRBV7-2 and TRBJ1-2, with D unresolved. Trimming cost V 3 bases and J 7 bases, with 15 bases left between them. Germline CDR1 reads SGHTA; CDR2 reads FQGNSA. The CDR3 sequence is 14 residues long. CDR3 sequence reads: CASSFILTSGGYTF. The covered CDR3 bases are TGTGCCAGCAGCTTCATACTTACTAGTGGTGGC. Full variable domain (rest looked up from reference TRBV7-2 and TRBJ1-2): GAGVSQSPSNKVTEKGKDVELRCDPISGHTALYWYRQSLGQGLEFLIYFQGNSAPDKSGLPSDRFSAERTGGSVSTLTIQRTQQEDSAVYLCASSFILTSGGYTFGSGTRLTVV.

Concerning this clone itself: The read is 3 residues too short to cover the CDR3 end, so that end is filled in from the germline J gene. The V call is TRBV18, the J call TRBJ2-4; possible D gene TRBD1, 5 bases. Germline CDR1 and CDR2: KGHSH and LQKENI. CDR3 length equals 15 residues. CDR3: CASSTEQSLLYGQYF. The sequenced part of the CDR3 DNA is TGTGCCAGCTCGACAGAGCAGAGCCTACTGTATGGT.

On this clone: The read comes to an end 3 residues before the CDR3 does, leaving the germline J gene to fill in the end. The chain is built from TRBV19 and TRBJ1-4, with D unclear. The CDR3 has 13 residues. Germline V gene lookup returns CDR1 LNHDA and CDR2 SQIVND (reference sequence). V was shortened by 6 bases and J by 6 bases, with 11 bases between the two germline ends. Here the CDR3 reads CASREGFDEKLFF. The sequenced part of the CDR3 DNA is TGTGCCAGTAGGGAGGGTTTCGATGAAAAA. The whole variable domain, remainder taken from reference TRBV19 and TRBJ1-4, is DGGITQSPKYLFRKEGQNVTLSCEQNLNHDAMYWYRQDPGQGLRLIYYSQIVNDFQKGDIAEGYSVSREKKESFPLTVTSAQKNPTAFYLCASREGFDEKLFFGSGTQLSVL.

Turning to this clone: The read stops 3 residues short of the end of the CDR3; the missing end is completed from the germline J gene. The chain couples TRBV20-1 to TRBJ1-2; 9 nucleotides align to TRBD1. Germline V gene data show CDR1 as DFQATT and CDR2 as SNEGSKA (reference sequence). The junction had 9 bases not matched to a gene; V was cut back by 5 bases and J by 2 bases. The CDR3 sequence is 15 residues long. The sequenced part of the CDR3 DNA is TGCAGTGCTTCAGGGACAGGGTGGTCAAACTATGGC. It translates to CSASGTGWSNYG. The entire CDR3 reads CSASGTGWSNYGYTF.

As concerns this clone: The read ends 3 residues early relative to the CDR3; the germline J gene fills the gap. V gene TRBV5-1 combines with J gene TRBJ2-7, with TRBD2 matching 10 bases. CDR1 SGHRS and CDR2 YFSETQ come from the germline V gene. Unmatched junction bases numbered 10, after V lost 3 bases and J lost 4 bases. The CDR3 length is 16 residues. The CDR3: CASSSPSGGEIYEQYF. Partial CDR3 DNA: TGCGCCAGCAGCTCGCCCAGCGGGGGGGAAATTTACGAG.

Of note for this clone: The read gets to within 3 residues of the CDR3 end, and the germline J gene fills in the rest. The chain couples TRBV7-2 to TRBJ1-2, with D hard to call. Germline V CDR1 and CDR2: SGHTA, FQGNSA. This CDR3 has 11 residues. CDR3 DNA (partial): TGTGCCAGCAGCTTATACGGGGAC. Protein product: CASSLYGD. The whole CDR3 protein is CASSLYGDYTF.

About this clone: The sequence runs out 3 residues before the end of the CDR3; the remainder is reconstructed from the germline J gene. The chain carries TRBV4-2 and TRBJ1-2; 7 nucleotides agree with TRBD1. V lost 4 bases and J lost 4; bases outside the gene matches: 15. Germline CDR1 and CDR2: LGHNA and YNFKEQ. The CDR3 contains 17 residues. The CDR3 DNA, read in part, is TGTGCCAGCAGCCCGGCCCCCCGACAGGGTAGCGCCTATGGC. Its translation: CASSPAPRQGSAYG. The complete CDR3 sequence is CASSPAPRQGSAYGYTF.

CDR3 DNA (partial): TGCAGTGCTAGACGGGACAGTAGGGAGACG. It encodes CSARRDSRET. The CDR3 reads in full as CSARRDSRETQYF. V is TRBV20-1 and J is TRBJ2-3, with TRBD1 matching over 7 bases. The CDR3 goes on 3 residues after the read ends, and that part is filled in from the germline J gene. Germline V gene data show CDR1 as DFQATT and CDR2 as SNEGSKA (reference sequence). CDR3 length: 13 residues.

Remarks on this clone: With the read ending 3 residues before the CDR3 end, the germline J gene is used to fill in that end. V gene TRBV7-3 combines with J gene TRBJ2-5; 7 bases match TRBD1. In germline, CDR1 is SGHTA, CDR2 FQGTGA. CDR3 length: 15 residues. V dropped 5 bases and J dropped 0; count of bases not matched to a gene: 6. The part of the CDR3 DNA that was read is TGTGCCAGCAGCCCCGGGACAGTAAACCAAGAGACC. It encodes CASSPGTVNQET. The entire CDR3 protein reads CASSPGTVNQETQYF.

Worth noting for this clone: The missing CDR3 end, 3 residues past where the read stops, is filled in from the germline J gene. J is TRBJ2-5 and V is TRBV28, with 10 bases fitting TRBD2. The trim removed 8 bases at V and 5 bases at J, leaving 8 bases unmatched. Germline V gene sequence: CDR1 MDHEN, CDR2 SYDVKM. The CDR3 runs to 14 residues. CDR3 region: CASGTAGGLETQYF. CDR3 DNA, as far as it was read: TGTGCCAGCGGTACAGCGGGGGGGCTCGAGACC.